This T cell receptor (beta chain) is drawn from a study of T cell repertoires in cytomegalovirus infection. Overall study context: Matching HLA type and CMV infection were both indicated by public TCR beta signatures.

The CDR3 contains 14 residues. Germline V gene sequence: CDR1 MNHEY, CDR2 SMNVEV (reference sequence). The ends were cut back, 6 bases at V and 2 bases at J, with 11 bases in the middle. TCRdb independently ran MiXCR on the reads; one entry per CDR3 protein. The sample has approximately 990,000 distinct CDR3 sequences; about a third are singletons. This clonotype was seen a handful of times. The target antigen is unknown. Broader study findings: Dominating the ex vivo response were HLA-C-restricted CMV-specific TCR beta clonotypes. Using cumulative public TCR beta family frequency, the authors identified those who carried CMV together with the relevant HLA.

V and J are TRBV27 and TRBJ2-1, with D possibly TRBD2 on 5 matching bases. The TCR sequence derives from a human donor in good health (CMV status not recorded). Some clones in this sample may be carry-over from other donors' samples. The sample consisted of cultured CD8+ T cells from PBMCs, taken from culture after CMV antigen stimulation. CDR3 sequence: CASRLSGAYNEQFF. The CDR3 DNA reads TGTGCCAGCAGACTATCCGGGGCCTACAATGAGCAGTTCTTC.